The 11 T cell receptor beta chains below were found in one sample sequenced in a study of blood T cell repertoires in COVID-19. Sequenced by immunoSEQ multiplex PCR; TCRdb stores in-frame clones only, minus some. The sample includes over 150,000 clones, roughly 84% of them seen just once. Sequencing was done on a sample of PBMCs or T cells enriched from blood (not recorded which). These receptors were obtained from a woman between 25 and 40 years old who had recovered from COVID-19.

The chain employs TRBV10-2 and TRBJ1-1; maybe TRBD1 (5 bases). There are 15 residues in the CDR3. Trimming pared 4 bases from V and 1 base from J, leaving 13 bases between. CDR1 and CDR2 (germline): WSHSY, SAAADI. The CDR3 sequence is CASSGQGRANTEAFF. The CDR3, as DNA: TGCGCCAGCAGTGGCCAGGGTAGGGCGAACACTGAAGCTTTCTTT.

This clone was recorded once. The chain uses TRBV9 and TRBJ1-6; D uncertain. CDR3 length: 14 amino acids. Trimming stripped 4 bases from V and 6 bases from J, with 11 bases between. Looked up from germline, CDR1 is SGDLS and CDR2 is YYNGEE. CDR3 in DNA: TGTGCCAGCAGCCCCCAGGTTGGTAATTCACCCCTCCACTTT. It yields the protein CASSPQVGNSPLHF. The variable domain in full, with the rest retrieved from reference TRBV9 and TRBJ1-6, is DSGVTQTPKHLITATGQRVTLRCSPRSGDLSVYWYQQSLDQGLQFLIQYYNGEERAKGNILERFSAQQFPDLHSELNLSSLELGDSALYFCASSPQVGNSPLHFGNGTRLTVT.

This clone was seen only a few times. The CDR3 spells CSVERDRNFYNEQFF. In DNA form, the CDR3 reads TGCAGCGTTGAGAGGGACAGGAACTTCTACAATGAGCAGTTCTTC. The chain uses TRBV29-1 and TRBJ2-1, with 8 bases lining up with TRBD1. The germline V gene has CDR1 SQVTM and CDR2 ANQGSEA. The length of the CDR3 is 15 residues. V lost 3 bases, J lost 3 bases, and 7 bases stayed unmatched.

The rearrangement joins TRBV7-3 to TRBJ1-1; D may be TRBD1 (6 bases). V lost 1 base and J lost 4, with 7 bases in between. From germline, CDR1 is SGHTA and CDR2 FQGTGA. The CDR3 is 13 amino acids. This chain's CDR3 is CASSLNRVTEAFF. The CDR3 DNA sequence: TGTGCCAGCAGCTTAAACAGGGTCACTGAAGCTTTCTTT.

This clone has a single count. This chain connects TRBV25-1 to TRBJ1-2; D is perhaps TRBD1 (5 bases). This CDR3 has 14 amino acids. Germline lookup yields CDR1 MGHDK and CDR2 SYGVNS. The ends were cut back, 4 bases at V and 10 bases at J, with 19 bases in the middle. DNA for the CDR3: TGTGCCAGCAGTGGCCTAAGGGGTCCTATGTACTACACCTTC. Translated: CASSGLRGPMYYTF.

This CDR3 reads CASSSRGVANYGYTF. As DNA, the CDR3 is TGTGCCAGCAGTTCCAGGGGAGTCGCTAACTATGGCTACACCTTC. The V and J genes are TRBV27 and TRBJ1-2; TRBD1 is a possible D gene (6 bases). With 4 bases removed from V and 0 bases from J, the gap between germline ends came to 12 bases. The CDR3 is 15 amino acids. From germline, CDR1 is MNHEY and CDR2 SMNVEV (reference sequence).

J is TRBJ1-6 and V is TRBV5-1; TRBD1 matches at 11 bases. Germline CDR1 is SGHRS and CDR2 is YFSETQ. This CDR3 region has 16 residues. J gave up 7 bases and V 0 bases, and 3 bases lay outside the gene matches. Here the CDR3 reads CASSLEGTGGNSPLHF. CDR3 DNA: TGCGCCAGCAGCTTGGAAGGGACAGGGGGAAATTCACCCCTCCACTTT.

This clone occurred once. The gene calls are TRBV24-1 and TRBJ2-5; 7 bases line up with TRBD1. The V gene end was trimmed by 4 bases and the J gene end by 4 bases; junction bases not matched to a gene: 8. Germline V lookup: CDR1 KGHDR, CDR2 SFDVKD. The CDR3 covers 15 residues. The chain's CDR3 is CATSEGPGQVETQYF. The CDR3 bases are TGTGCCACCAGTGAAGGTCCCGGACAGGTAGAGACCCAGTACTTC.

The chain uses TRBV11-2 and TRBJ1-3; no firm D call. Germline CDR1 and CDR2: SGHAT and FQNNGV. The CDR3 contains 13 residues. Trimming removed 2 bases at V and 4 bases at J, with 6 bases between. Here the CDR3 DNA reads TGTGCCAGCAGCTTATCAGGAGGAAACACCATATATTTT. Translating gives CASSLSGGNTIYF.

V usage is TRBV7-3 and J usage is TRBJ2-2; TRBD2 aligns across 8 bases. CDR3 length: 15 residues. Germline V CDR1 and CDR2: SGHTA, FQGTGA. The V and J ends lost 1 base and 5 bases, in that order; junction bases with no gene match: 3. CDR3 nucleotides: TGTGCCAGCAGCTTAAAAGCGGGGGTGACCGGGGAGCTGTTTTTT. It yields the protein CASSLKAGVTGELFF.

The CDR3 DNA reads as TGTGCCTCGGAGGAGTTAGCTAACTATGGCTACACCTTC. Protein sequence: CASEELANYGYTF. The rearrangement joins TRBV6-5 to TRBJ1-2; D is unresolved. V was trimmed by 11 bases and J by 0 bases, leaving 13 bases between them. From germline, CDR1 is MNHEY and CDR2 SVGAGI. The CDR3 has 13 amino acids.